This T cell receptor (beta chain) was recorded in a study of T cells in Graves' hyperthyroidism and ophthalmopathy. Study-wide background: Sampling of peripheral blood happened at initial diagnosis, prior to any treatment.

Looked up from germline, CDR1 is KGHSH and CDR2 is LQKENI. Trimming took 4 bases from V and 6 from J; bases not matched to a gene: 9. The CDR3 consists of 15 residues. Amplified regions were TCR beta CDR3 sequences from RNA transcripts. An initial round of RT-PCR targeting the TCR CDR3 relied on the HTBI primer set. MiXCR, applied by TCRdb to the multiplex PCR reads, yields one record per CDR3 protein. The sample lists approximately 590,000 distinct CDR3 sequences, about a sixth occurring once. The table lists this clonotype with many counts. The TCR comes from a woman younger than 45 with Graves' hyperthyroidism. The chain couples TRBV18 to TRBJ2-1; 7 bases agree with TRBD2. Sequenced sample: blood. CDR3 coding DNA: TGTGCCAGCTCACTTAGGGAGGGGCCCACCAATGAGCAGTTCTTC. Amino acids: CASSLREGPTNEQFF.